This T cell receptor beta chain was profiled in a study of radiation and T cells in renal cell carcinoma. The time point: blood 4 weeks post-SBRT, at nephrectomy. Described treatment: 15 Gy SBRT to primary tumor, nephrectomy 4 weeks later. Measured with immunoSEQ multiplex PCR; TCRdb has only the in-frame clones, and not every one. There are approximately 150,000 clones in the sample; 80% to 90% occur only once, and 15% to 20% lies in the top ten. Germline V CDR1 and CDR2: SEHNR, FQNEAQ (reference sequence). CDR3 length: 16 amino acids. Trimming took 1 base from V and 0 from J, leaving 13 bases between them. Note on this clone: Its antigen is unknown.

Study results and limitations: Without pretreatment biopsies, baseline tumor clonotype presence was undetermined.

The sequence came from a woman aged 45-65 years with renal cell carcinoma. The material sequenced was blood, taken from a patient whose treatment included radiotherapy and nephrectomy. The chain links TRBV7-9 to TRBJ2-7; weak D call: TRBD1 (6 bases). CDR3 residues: CASSLEGQSSSYEQYF. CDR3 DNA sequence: TGTGCCAGCAGCTTAGAAGGACAGTCGAGCTCCTACGAGCAGTACTTC.